This entry describes one T cell receptor (beta chain). The data are from a study of blood T cell repertoires in COVID-19. This CDR3 contains 17 residues. V trimming: 3 bases; J trimming: 0 bases; junction bases outside the gene matches: 5. The germline gives CDR1 LNHDA, CDR2 SQIVND (reference sequence). TCRdb's copy holds only in-frame clones and misses some; the assay was immunoSEQ multiplex PCR. The table records approximately 210,000 clones, 82% of them present only once. The chain joins TRBV19 to TRBJ2-6; 7 bases are shared with TRBD2. Sequencing was carried out using PBMCs or T cells enriched from blood (not recorded which). This clonotype was obtained from a woman in her fifties or sixties who had recovered from COVID-19. In DNA form, the CDR3 reads TGTGCCAGTAGTATGGGAGGGGTAATCTCTGGGGCCAACGTCCTGACTTTC. Translation: CASSMGGVISGANVLTF.